What follows are 31 T cell receptor beta chains derived from one specimen sequenced in a study of T-cell memory formation after mild COVID-19. MiXCR, run by TCRdb on the 5' RACE reads, gives a single entry per CDR3 protein. The sample lists 250,000 to 350,000 distinct CDR3 sequences, less than 20% seen once, with 22% in the top ten. The sequenced material came from PBMCs or a T cell subset sorted from them (not recorded which). The origin of the receptors is a man younger than 35 who had mild COVID-19 (a few samples of this study predate the infection). Cell type and time point are not known.

This clonotype was observed at least ten times. This rearrangement joins TRBV12-3 or TRBV12-4 to TRBJ1-1, with D hard to call. This CDR3 comprises 13 residues. V lost 3 bases and J lost 1, with 6 bases in between. DNA for the CDR3: TGTGCCAGCAGTTTGACTGAGAACACTGAAGCTTTCTTT. Encoded protein: CASSLTENTEAFF.

The chain has TRBV11-2 and TRBJ1-5; D possibly corresponds to TRBD1 (5 bases). Germline CDR1 is SGHAT and CDR2 is FQNNGV. This CDR3 spans 17 amino acids. V was cut by 1 base and J by 0 bases, with 13 bases left in between. CDR3 residues: CASSLGGALDSNQPQHF. The DNA for the CDR3 is TGTGCCAGCAGCTTAGGCGGGGCCTTGGATAGCAATCAGCCCCAGCATTTT.

The V and J genes are TRBV9 and TRBJ2-1, with D possibly TRBD1 on 7 matching bases. Germline CDR1 is SGDLS and CDR2 is YYNGEE. V shed 0 bases and J shed 10 bases, with 11 bases lying between them. The CDR3 totals 13 residues. CDR3 sequence reads: CASSVGQGGEQFF. The CDR3 DNA reads as TGTGCCAGCAGCGTAGGGCAGGGGGGCGAGCAGTTCTTC.

The table lists this clonotype with a few counts. The gene calls are TRBV2 and TRBJ1-1; no reliable D call. Germline V gene sequence: CDR1 SNHLY, CDR2 FYNNEI. This CDR3 contains 13 residues. The V and J ends lost 2 bases and 0 bases respectively, with 4 bases between them. CDR3 amino acids: CASSELLNTEAFF. The CDR3 DNA reads as TGTGCCAGCAGTGAACTTCTGAACACTGAAGCTTTCTTT.

V and J are TRBV4-1 and TRBJ2-3, with D perhaps assigned TRBD1 or TRBD2 (5 bases each). The CDR3 has 15 residues. Germline V gives CDR1 MGHRA, CDR2 YSYEKL. V lost 0 bases, J lost 2 bases, and 9 bases lay in between. CDR3 sequence (DNA): TGCGCCAGCAGCCAAGAACGGGGCTACACAGATACGCAGTATTTT. Protein sequence: CASSQERGYTDTQYF.

This clonotype was picked up many times. The CDR3 nucleotides are TGCGCCAGTAGGGACAGGGTTTATGGGGTATACAATGAGCAGTTCTTC. Protein sequence: CASRDRVYGVYNEQFF. The chain employs TRBV4-1 and TRBJ2-1, with TRBD1 matching 9 bases. This CDR3 is built from 16 residues. V was pared by 9 bases and J by 4 bases, with 13 bases of the junction left unmatched. The germline V gene encodes CDR1 MGHRA and CDR2 YSYEKL.

V gene TRBV6-1 combines with J gene TRBJ1-6; D might be TRBD1 (6 bases). CDR3 length: 15 residues. V lost 7 bases and J lost 9, with 19 bases in between. The germline CDR1 and CDR2 sequences are MNHNS and SASEGT. This CDR3 is CASTHIQGIGSPLHF. The DNA of the CDR3 is TGTGCCAGCACTCACATACAGGGAATCGGTTCACCCCTCCACTTT.

V usage is TRBV29-1 and J usage is TRBJ1-4; possible D gene TRBD1, 5 bases. Trimming left V 4 bases short and J 8 bases short, with 11 bases between. The CDR3 runs 12 residues. Germline V gene lookup returns CDR1 SQVTM and CDR2 ANQGSEA. CDR3 bases: TGCAGCGTTGTTGGGGGAGGAGAAAAACTGTTTTTT. Its protein product is CSVVGGGEKLFF. Full variable domain (outside the CDR3, taken from reference TRBV29-1 and TRBJ1-4): SAVISQKPSRDICQRGTSLTIQCQVDSQVTMMFWYRQQPGQSLTLIATANQGSEATYESGFVIDKFPISRPNLTFSTLTVSNMSPEDSSIYLCSVVGGGEKLFFGSGTQLSVL.

V gene TRBV3-1 combines with J gene TRBJ2-1; D possibly corresponds to TRBD1 (6 bases). With 4 bases removed from V and 2 bases from J, the gap between germline ends came to 12 bases. In germline, CDR1 is LGHDT, CDR2 YNNKEL (reference sequence). This CDR3 comprises 15 residues. The CDR3 spells CASSPPSGAYNEQFF. In nucleotides, the CDR3 is TGTGCCAGCAGCCCCCCCTCAGGGGCCTACAATGAGCAGTTCTTC.

This clonotype occurred a few times. V and J are TRBV24-1 and TRBJ2-1; D possibly corresponds to TRBD1 (5 bases). The CDR3 length is 14 residues. Germline values: CDR1 KGHDR, CDR2 SFDVKD. Trimming removed 4 bases at V and 4 bases at J, with 10 bases between. The CDR3 protein is CATSDPDSYNEQFF. CDR3 nucleotide sequence: TGTGCCACCAGTGACCCCGACAGTTACAATGAGCAGTTCTTC.

This clonotype was found a few times. The chain recombines TRBV12-3 or TRBV12-4 with TRBJ1-2, with 10 bases that match TRBD1. The CDR3 spans 15 residues. The ends lost 6 bases at V and 8 bases at J; junction bases unmatched: 12. The CDR3 reads CASSLRQGAENGYTF. The CDR3 DNA follows: TGTGCCAGCAGCTTACGACAGGGGGCTGAGAACGGCTACACCTTC.

V gene TRBV24-1 combines with J gene TRBJ2-2; no clear D gene. The CDR3 spans 15 residues. Trimming cost V 4 bases and J 4 bases, with 12 bases left between them. The germline V gene encodes CDR1 KGHDR and CDR2 SFDVKD. CDR3 DNA sequence: TGTGCCACCAGTGACCCCACGTATCCCACCGGGGAGCTGTTTTTT. Its translation is CATSDPTYPTGELFF.

In this sample, this clonotype turned up many times. CDR3 nucleotide sequence: TGTGCCAGCAGTTACCGGGGCAGCACAGATACGCAGTATTTT. It translates to CASSYRGSTDTQYF. This chain uses TRBV6-6 with TRBJ2-3; D might be TRBD1 or TRBD2, each matching 5 bases. CDR3 length: 14 residues. Germline assignment: CDR1 MNHNY and CDR2 SVGAGI (reference sequence). Trimming cost V 2 bases and J 0 bases, with 6 bases left between them.

This clonotype was found many times. CDR3 protein: CASSQTTETNYGYTF. As DNA, the CDR3 is TGCGCCAGCAGCCAGACGACAGAGACCAACTATGGCTACACCTTC. The chain links TRBV4-1 to TRBJ1-2, with a possible D match to TRBD1 (5 bases). Germline V gene lookup returns CDR1 MGHRA and CDR2 YSYEKL. The CDR3 contains 15 residues. With 3 bases removed from V and 2 bases from J, the gap between germline ends came to 13 bases.

This clonotype has at least ten counts. An end of the junction differs from the germline gene, which may be a read error. The chain combines TRBV10-3 with TRBJ1-2; D gene ambiguous. From germline, CDR1 is ENHRY and CDR2 SYGVKD. The CDR3 covers 13 residues. This CDR3 is CAISVGSDYGYTF. CDR3 nucleotide sequence: TGTGCCATCAGTGTCGGCTCCGACTACGGCTACACCTTC.

The chain carries TRBV7-8 and TRBJ2-7, with no clear D. Germline V lookup: CDR1 SGHVS, CDR2 FQNEAQ. The CDR3 consists of 12 residues. The V end lost 5 bases, the J end lost 3 bases, and 8 bases lay between the germline ends. DNA for the CDR3: TGTGCCAGCAGCCGCGTCTACTACGAGCAGTACGTC. Amino acid sequence: CASSRVYYEQYV.

This clonotype showed up just a few times. The chain recombines TRBV20-1 with TRBJ2-7, with 7 bases aligning to TRBD2. Germline lookup yields CDR1 DFQATT and CDR2 SNEGSKA (reference sequence). This CDR3 region has 16 residues. With V trimmed by 3 bases and J by 0 bases, 11 bases remained unmatched. The CDR3 DNA sequence: TGCAGTGCTAGCGGCCGAAGCGGGGCGTCCTCCTACGAGCAGTACTTC. This translates into CSASGRSGASSYEQYF.

The rearrangement joins TRBV6-2 or TRBV6-3 to TRBJ2-7, with TRBD1 identical over 8 bases. This CDR3 region has 15 residues. In germline, CDR1 is MNHEY, CDR2 SVGEGT. V lost 7 bases, J lost 5 bases, and 13 bases stayed unmatched. Here the CDR3 reads CASTRTGPPSDEQYF. Written as DNA, the CDR3 is TGTGCCAGCACCCGGACAGGGCCCCCTTCTGACGAGCAGTACTTC.

Remarks on this clonotype: One junction end does not reproduce the germline sequence, and a read error may be involved. The chain links TRBV7-7 to TRBJ2-1, with a weak D call TRBD1 (5 bases). CDR1 is SSHAT and CDR2 is FNYEAQ in the germline V gene (reference sequence). The length of the CDR3 is 14 residues. The CDR3 DNA reads TGTGCTAGCAGCCCGCCAGGGTATAACAATGAGCAGTTCTTC. Protein: CASSPPGYNNEQFF.

V and J are TRBV7-3 and TRBJ2-1; 10 nucleotides match TRBD2. CDR3 size: 15 residues. V gave up 4 bases and J gave up 10 bases; unmatched junction bases: 10. Germline CDR1 is SGHTA and CDR2 is FQGTGA. CDR3 DNA: TGTGCCAGCAGCTCCACTAGCGGGGTAGGTGGAGAGCAGTTCTTC. Its protein is CASSSTSGVGGEQFF. The full variable domain, rest sourced from reference TRBV7-3 and TRBJ2-1, is GAGVSQTPSNKVTEKGKYVELRCDPISGHTALYWYRQSLGQGPEFLIYFQGTGAADDSGLPNDRFFAVRPEGSVSTLKIQRTERGDSAVYLCASSSTSGVGGEQFFGPGTRLTVL.

There are many counts of this clonotype. The chain carries TRBV12-5 and TRBJ1-1; D is uncertain. Germline lookup yields CDR1 LGHNT and CDR2 FRNRAP. The V end was cut by 3 bases, the J end by 1 base, with 3 bases between. The CDR3 loop spans 12 amino acids. This CDR3 is CASGLENTEAFF. DNA for the CDR3: TGTGCTAGTGGTTTAGAGAACACTGAAGCTTTCTTT.

The V call is TRBV27, the J call TRBJ2-1; perhaps TRBD1 as D (6 bases). Germline CDR1 is MNHEY and CDR2 is SMNVEV (reference sequence). This CDR3 comprises 14 residues. The V end lost 7 bases, the J end lost 6 bases, and 16 bases lay between the germline ends. This CDR3 is CASKGAGAINEQFF. The CDR3 bases are TGTGCCAGCAAAGGGGCAGGGGCTATCAATGAGCAGTTCTTC.

The CDR3 DNA follows: TGTGCCAGCAGCTTAGAAAGGCAGGTCTATGGCTACACCTTC. Translated: CASSLERQVYGYTF. This chain connects TRBV7-9 to TRBJ1-2, with no clear D. The CDR3 is 14 residues long. Germline values: CDR1 SEHNR, CDR2 FQNEAQ (reference sequence). Between the trimmed V and J ends, which lost 1 base and 4 bases, there was a span of 10 bases.

A few counts support this clonotype. The chain links TRBV9 to TRBJ1-2; 8 bases agree with TRBD1. V shed 2 bases and J 8 bases; nucleotides not matched to a gene: 5. The germline V gene encodes CDR1 SGDLS and CDR2 YYNGEE. The CDR3 loop spans 13 amino acids. CDR3: CASSVGQEIGYTF. The CDR3 coding sequence is TGTGCCAGCAGCGTGGGACAGGAAATAGGCTACACCTTC.

At least ten counts were recorded for this clonotype. The chain carries TRBV25-1 and TRBJ2-1; D is unresolved. V was clipped by 4 bases and J by 6 bases, with 4 bases between them. Germline-derived CDR1 and CDR2 are MGHDK and SYGVNS. CDR3 length: 11 amino acids. For the CDR3, the DNA is TGTGCCAGCAGTGGGGCCAATGAGCAGTTCTTC. Its translation is CASSGANEQFF.

This clonotype was seen just once. This rearrangement joins TRBV6-4 to TRBJ2-1, with TRBD2 matching 11 bases. CDR3 size: 15 residues. Trimming at V came to 6 bases and at J to 5 bases, leaving 6 bases not matched to a gene. Germline CDR1 and CDR2: MRHNA and SNTAGT. The CDR3: CASRELAGADNEQFF. The CDR3 DNA follows: TGTGCCAGCAGAGAACTAGCGGGGGCAGACAATGAGCAGTTCTTC.

This chain uses TRBV4-2 with TRBJ2-7; 7 nucleotides match TRBD1. V gave up 0 bases and J gave up 6 bases; unmatched junction bases: 2. Germline CDR1 LGHNA, CDR2 YNFKEQ. This CDR3 region has 13 residues. DNA for the CDR3: TGTGCCAGCAGCCAAGAGACAGGGTCCGAGCAGTACGTC. It specifies CASSQETGSEQYV.

The chain links TRBV19 to TRBJ1-5; perhaps TRBD1 as D (6 bases). CDR1 is LNHDA, CDR2 SQIVND, per germline (reference sequence). The length of the CDR3 is 15 residues. V was cut by 3 bases and J by 6 bases, with 15 bases left in between. This chain's CDR3 is CASSIRGQGGQPQHF. CDR3 DNA: TGTGCCAGTAGTATCCGGGGGCAAGGGGGTCAGCCCCAGCATTTT. Full variable domain (outside the CDR3, taken from reference TRBV19 and TRBJ1-5): DGGITQSPKYLFRKEGQNVTLSCEQNLNHDAMYWYRQDPGQGLRLIYYSQIVNDFQKGDIAEGYSVSREKKESFPLTVTSAQKNPTAFYLCASSIRGQGGQPQHFGDGTRLSIL.

This clonotype has just a few counts. The chain couples TRBV5-1 to TRBJ2-7; 8 bases are shared with TRBD2. The germline V gene encodes CDR1 SGHRS and CDR2 YFSETQ. The CDR3 runs to 13 residues. V lost 8 bases, J lost 3 bases, and 7 bases stayed unmatched. The CDR3 sequence: CARPGGCIYEQYV. The CDR3 DNA is TGCGCCAGGCCGGGGGGGTGCATCTACGAGCAGTACGTC.

The chain employs TRBV6-5 and TRBJ1-5; D not certain. Trimming stripped 6 bases from V and 4 bases from J, with 7 bases between. Germline V gene lookup returns CDR1 MNHEY and CDR2 SVGAGI. The CDR3 covers 12 residues. CDR3 sequence: CASRSWNQPQHF. DNA of the CDR3: TGTGCCAGCAGGTCTTGGAATCAGCCCCAGCATTTT.

The CDR3 region is CAISAGDQPQHF. For the CDR3, the DNA is TGTGCCATCAGCGCAGGCGATCAGCCCCAGCATTTT. The chain combines TRBV10-3 with TRBJ1-5; D call uncertain. This CDR3 is 12 amino acids long. The V gene lost 6 bases and the J gene lost 5 bases, with 8 bases spanning the gap. Germline CDR1 ENHRY, CDR2 SYGVKD.